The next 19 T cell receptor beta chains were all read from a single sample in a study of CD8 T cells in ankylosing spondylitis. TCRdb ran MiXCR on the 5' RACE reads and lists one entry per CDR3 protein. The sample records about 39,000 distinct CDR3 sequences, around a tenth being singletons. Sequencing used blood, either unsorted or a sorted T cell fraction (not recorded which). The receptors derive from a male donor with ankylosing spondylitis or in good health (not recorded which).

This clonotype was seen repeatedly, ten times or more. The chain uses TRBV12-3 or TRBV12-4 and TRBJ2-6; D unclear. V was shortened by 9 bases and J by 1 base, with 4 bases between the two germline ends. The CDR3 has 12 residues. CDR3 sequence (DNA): TGTGCCAGTGAGTCTGGGGCCAACGTCCTGACTTTC. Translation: CASESGANVLTF.

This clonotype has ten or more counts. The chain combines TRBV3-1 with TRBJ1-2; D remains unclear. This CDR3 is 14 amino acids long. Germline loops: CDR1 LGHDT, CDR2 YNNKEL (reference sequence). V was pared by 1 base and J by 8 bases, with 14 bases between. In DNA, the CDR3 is TGTGCCAGCAGCCAAGCCCCACGGGCGGGCGGCTACACCTTC. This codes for CASSQAPRAGGYTF.

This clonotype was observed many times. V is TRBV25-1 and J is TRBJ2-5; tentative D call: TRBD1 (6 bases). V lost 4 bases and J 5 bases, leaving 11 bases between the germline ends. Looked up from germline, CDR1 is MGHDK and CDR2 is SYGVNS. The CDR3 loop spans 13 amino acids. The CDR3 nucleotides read TGTGCCAGCAGTGTGGACAGTTTGGAGACCCAGTACTTC. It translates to CASSVDSLETQYF.

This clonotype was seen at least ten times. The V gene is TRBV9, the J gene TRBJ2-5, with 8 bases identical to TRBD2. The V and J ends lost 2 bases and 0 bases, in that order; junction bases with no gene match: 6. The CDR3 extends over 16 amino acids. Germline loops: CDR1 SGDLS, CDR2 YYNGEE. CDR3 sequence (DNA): TGTGCCAGCAGCGTGGGGAGTAGCGGGGACCAAGAGACCCAGTACTTC. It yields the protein CASSVGSSGDQETQYF.

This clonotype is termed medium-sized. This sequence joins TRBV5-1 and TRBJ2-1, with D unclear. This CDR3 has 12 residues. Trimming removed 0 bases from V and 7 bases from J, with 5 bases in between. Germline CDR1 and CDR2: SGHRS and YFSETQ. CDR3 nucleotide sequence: TGCGCCAGCAGCTTGGAAGGGAATGAGCAGTTCTTC. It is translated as CASSLEGNEQFF.

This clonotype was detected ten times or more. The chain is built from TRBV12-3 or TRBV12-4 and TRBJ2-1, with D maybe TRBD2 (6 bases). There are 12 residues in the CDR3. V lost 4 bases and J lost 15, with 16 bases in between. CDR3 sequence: CASSSSPGLTFF. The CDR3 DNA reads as TGTGCCAGCAGTTCATCACCGGGACTGACGTTCTTC.

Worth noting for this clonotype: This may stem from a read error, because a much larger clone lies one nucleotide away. The CDR3 nucleotides are TGTGCCAGTAGTGCTTCCCCCAGGGACACCGAGGAGCTGTTTTTT. Amino acid sequence: CASSASPRDTEELFF. The gene calls are TRBV19 and TRBJ2-2; TRBD1 might be the D (6 bases). CDR1 is LNHDA and CDR2 is SQIVND in the germline V gene (reference sequence). The CDR3 is made up of 15 amino acids. Full variable domain (remainder filled in from reference TRBV19 and TRBJ2-2): DGGITQSPKYLFRKEGQNVTLSCEQNLNHDAMYWYRQDPGQGLRLIYYSQIVNDFQKGDIAEGYSVSREKKESFPLTVTSAQKNPTAFYLCASSASPRDTEELFFGEGSRLTVL.

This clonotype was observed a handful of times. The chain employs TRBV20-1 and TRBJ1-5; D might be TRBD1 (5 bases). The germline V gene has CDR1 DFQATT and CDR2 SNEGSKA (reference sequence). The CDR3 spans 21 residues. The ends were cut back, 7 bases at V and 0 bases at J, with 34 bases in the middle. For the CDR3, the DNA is TGCAGTGTTTCCCTGGGTTTCCGGAGAACGGGGCTCGAAAATAGCAATCAGCCCCAGCATTTT. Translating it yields CSVSLGFRRTGLENSNQPQHF.

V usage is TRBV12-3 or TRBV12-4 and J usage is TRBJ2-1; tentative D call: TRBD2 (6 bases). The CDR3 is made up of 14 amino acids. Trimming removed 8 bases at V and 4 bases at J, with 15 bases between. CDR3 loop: CASVRLVSYNEQFF. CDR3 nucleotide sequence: TGTGCCAGCGTGAGACTAGTTTCTTACAATGAGCAGTTCTTC.

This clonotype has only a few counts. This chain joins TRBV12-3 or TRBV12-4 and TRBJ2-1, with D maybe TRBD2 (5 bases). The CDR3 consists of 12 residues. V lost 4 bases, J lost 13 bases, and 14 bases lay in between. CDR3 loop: CASSSPDPGQFF. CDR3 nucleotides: TGTGCCAGCAGTTCGCCCGATCCGGGACAGTTCTTC.

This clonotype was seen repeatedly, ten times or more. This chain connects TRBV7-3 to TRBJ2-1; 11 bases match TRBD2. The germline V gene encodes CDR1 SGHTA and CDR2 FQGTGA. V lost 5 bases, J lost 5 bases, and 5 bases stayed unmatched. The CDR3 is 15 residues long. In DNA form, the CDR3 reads TGTGCCAGCAGCCCTTCGGGACTAGCGGACAATGAGCAGTTCTTC. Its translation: CASSPSGLADNEQFF. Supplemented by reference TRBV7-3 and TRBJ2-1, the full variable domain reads GAGVSQTPSNKVTEKGKYVELRCDPISGHTALYWYRQSLGQGPEFLIYFQGTGAADDSGLPNDRFFAVRPEGSVSTLKIQRTERGDSAVYLCASSPSGLADNEQFFGPGTRLTVL.

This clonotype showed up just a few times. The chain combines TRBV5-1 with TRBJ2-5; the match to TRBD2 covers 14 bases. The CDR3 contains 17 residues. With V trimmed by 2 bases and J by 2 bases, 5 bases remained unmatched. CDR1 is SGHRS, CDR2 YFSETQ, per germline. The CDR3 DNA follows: TGCGCCAGCAGCTTTGGGACTAGCGGGGGAATACAAGAGACCCAGTACTTC. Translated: CASSFGTSGGIQETQYF.

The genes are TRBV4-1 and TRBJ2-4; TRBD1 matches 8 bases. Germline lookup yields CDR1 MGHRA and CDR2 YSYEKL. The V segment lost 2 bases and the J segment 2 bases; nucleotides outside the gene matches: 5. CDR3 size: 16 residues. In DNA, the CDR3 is TGCGCCAGCAGCCAACTGGACAGGGCGCCCAAAAACATTCAGTACTTC. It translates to CASSQLDRAPKNIQYF.

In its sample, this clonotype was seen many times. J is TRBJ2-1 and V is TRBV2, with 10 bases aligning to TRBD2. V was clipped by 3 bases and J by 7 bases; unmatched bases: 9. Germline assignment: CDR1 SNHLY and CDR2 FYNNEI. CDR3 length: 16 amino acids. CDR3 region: CASSDEVGLATNEQFF. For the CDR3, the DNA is TGTGCCAGCAGTGACGAGGTGGGACTAGCGACTAATGAGCAGTTCTTC.

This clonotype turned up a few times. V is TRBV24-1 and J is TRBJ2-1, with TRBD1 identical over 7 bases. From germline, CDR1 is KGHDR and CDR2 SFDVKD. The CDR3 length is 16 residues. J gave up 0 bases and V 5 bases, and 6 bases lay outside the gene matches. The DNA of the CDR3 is TGTGCCACCAGTGTAACAGGGGCAAACTCCTACAATGAGCAGTTCTTC. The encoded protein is CATSVTGANSYNEQFF.

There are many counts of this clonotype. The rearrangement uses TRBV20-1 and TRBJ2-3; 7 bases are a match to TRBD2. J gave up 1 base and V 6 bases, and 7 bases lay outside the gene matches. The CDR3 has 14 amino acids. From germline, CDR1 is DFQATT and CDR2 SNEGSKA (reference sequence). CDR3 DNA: TGCAGTGCCGGGGGGTTAGGCGGCACAGATACGCAGTATTTT. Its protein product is CSAGGLGGTDTQYF.

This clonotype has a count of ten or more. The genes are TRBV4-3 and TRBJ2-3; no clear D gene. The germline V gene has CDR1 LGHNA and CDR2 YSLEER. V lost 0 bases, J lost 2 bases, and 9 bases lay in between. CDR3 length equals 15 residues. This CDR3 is CASSQESPFTDTQYF. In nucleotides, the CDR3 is TGCGCCAGCAGCCAAGAGAGTCCATTCACAGATACGCAGTATTTT.

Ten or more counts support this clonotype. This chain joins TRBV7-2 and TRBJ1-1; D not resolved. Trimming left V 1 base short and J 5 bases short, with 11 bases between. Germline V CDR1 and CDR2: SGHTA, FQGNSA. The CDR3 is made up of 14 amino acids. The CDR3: CASSLGNPGTEAFF. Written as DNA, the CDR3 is TGTGCCAGCAGCTTAGGGAACCCCGGGACTGAAGCTTTCTTT. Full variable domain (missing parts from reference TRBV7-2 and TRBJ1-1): GAGVSQSPSNKVTEKGKDVELRCDPISGHTALYWYRQSLGQGLEFLIYFQGNSAPDKSGLPSDRFSAERTGGSVSTLTIQRTQQEDSAVYLCASSLGNPGTEAFFGQGTRLTVV.

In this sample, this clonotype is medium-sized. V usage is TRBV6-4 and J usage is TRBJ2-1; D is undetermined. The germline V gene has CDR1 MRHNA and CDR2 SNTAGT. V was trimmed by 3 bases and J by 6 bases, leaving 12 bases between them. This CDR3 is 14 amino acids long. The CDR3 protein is CASSEQYGRNEQFF. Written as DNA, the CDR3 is TGTGCCAGCAGTGAGCAGTACGGACGCAATGAGCAGTTCTTC.